Reported below is one T cell receptor beta chain. The data were obtained in a study of T cell changes during pregnancy in multiple sclerosis. This table comes from immunoSEQ multiplex PCR, and its TCRdb copy is limited to in-frame clones, with some not included. The sample holds about 77,000 clones, around 93% seen once. CDR1 and CDR2 (germline): SGHTA, FQGNSA. V trimming: 5 bases; J trimming: 8 bases; junction bases outside the gene matches: 11. The CDR3 consists of 15 residues. Source: peripheral blood, taken after pregnancy. The rearrangement links TRBV7-2 to TRBJ2-1, with 8 bases identical to TRBD2. This receptor was identified in a female donor in good health, enrolled as a control in a pregnancy study. The CDR3 nucleotides read TGTGCCAGCAGCCGTTGGAGCGGGGGAGGAGATGAGCAGTTCTTC. The encoded protein is CASSRWSGGGDEQFF.